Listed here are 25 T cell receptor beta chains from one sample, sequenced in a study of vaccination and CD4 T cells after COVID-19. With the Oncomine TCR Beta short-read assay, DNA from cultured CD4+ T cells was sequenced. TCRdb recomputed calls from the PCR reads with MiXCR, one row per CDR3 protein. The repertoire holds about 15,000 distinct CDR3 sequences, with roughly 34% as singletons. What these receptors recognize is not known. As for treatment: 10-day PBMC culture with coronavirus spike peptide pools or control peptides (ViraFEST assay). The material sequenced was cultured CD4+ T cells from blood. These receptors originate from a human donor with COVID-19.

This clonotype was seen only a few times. The CDR3 reads CSGRDAKNIQYF. As DNA, the CDR3 is TGCAGTGGCAGGGATGCCAAAAACATTCAGTACTTC. V gene TRBV20-1 combines with J gene TRBJ2-4, with D maybe TRBD1 (5 bases). V dropped 7 bases and J dropped 1 base, with 8 bases sitting between them. Germline loops: CDR1 DFQATT, CDR2 SNEGSKA (reference sequence). This CDR3 is built from 12 residues.

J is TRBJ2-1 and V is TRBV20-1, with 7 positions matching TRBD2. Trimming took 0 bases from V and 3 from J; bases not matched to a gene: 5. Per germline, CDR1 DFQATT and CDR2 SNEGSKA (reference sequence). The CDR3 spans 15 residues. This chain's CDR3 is CSARDFPSGYNEQFF. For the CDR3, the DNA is TGCAGTGCTAGAGATTTCCCTAGCGGCTACAATGAGCAGTTCTTC.

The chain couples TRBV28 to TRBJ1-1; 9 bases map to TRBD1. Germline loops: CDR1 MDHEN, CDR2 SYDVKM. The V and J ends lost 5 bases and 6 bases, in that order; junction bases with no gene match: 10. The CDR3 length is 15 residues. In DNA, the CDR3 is TGTGCCAGCAGTACCGGGACAGGGTGGGACGCTGAAGCTTTCTTT. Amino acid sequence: CASSTGTGWDAEAFF.

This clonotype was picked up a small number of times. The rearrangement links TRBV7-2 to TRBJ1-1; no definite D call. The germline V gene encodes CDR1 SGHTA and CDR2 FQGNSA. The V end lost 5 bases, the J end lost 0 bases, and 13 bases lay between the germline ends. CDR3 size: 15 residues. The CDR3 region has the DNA TGTGCCAGCAGCCCCAGACGCCAAATGAACACTGAAGCTTTCTTT. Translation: CASSPRRQMNTEAFF. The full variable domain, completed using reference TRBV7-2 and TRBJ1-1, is GAGVSQSPSNKVTEKGKDVELRCDPISGHTALYWYRQSLGQGLEFLIYFQGNSAPDKSGLPSDRFSAERTGGSVSTLTIQRTQQEDSAVYLCASSPRRQMNTEAFFGQGTRLTVV.

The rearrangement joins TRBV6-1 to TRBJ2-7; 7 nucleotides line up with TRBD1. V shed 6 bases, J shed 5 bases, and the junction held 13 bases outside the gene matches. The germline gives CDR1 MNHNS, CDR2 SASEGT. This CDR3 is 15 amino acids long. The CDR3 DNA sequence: TGTGCCAGCAGGGAGGTTCCACGACAGGGCCACGAGCAGTACTTC. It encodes CASREVPRQGHEQYF.

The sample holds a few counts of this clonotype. The CDR3 loop reads CAISDQGVRGYTF. The CDR3 DNA is TGTGCCATCAGTGATCAGGGGGTCCGTGGCTACACCTTC. J is TRBJ1-2 and V is TRBV10-3, with 7 bases that match TRBD1. CDR1 and CDR2 from the germline V gene are ENHRY and SYGVKD. The CDR3 covers 13 residues. Unmatched junction bases numbered 5, after V lost 3 bases and J lost 7 bases.

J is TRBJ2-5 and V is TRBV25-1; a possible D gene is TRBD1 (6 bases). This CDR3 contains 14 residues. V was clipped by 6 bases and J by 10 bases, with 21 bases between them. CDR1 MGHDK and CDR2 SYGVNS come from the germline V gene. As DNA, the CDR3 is TGTGCCAGCAGCAGGGACACGGGATATGGGGGCCAGTACTTC. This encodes CASSRDTGYGGQYF.

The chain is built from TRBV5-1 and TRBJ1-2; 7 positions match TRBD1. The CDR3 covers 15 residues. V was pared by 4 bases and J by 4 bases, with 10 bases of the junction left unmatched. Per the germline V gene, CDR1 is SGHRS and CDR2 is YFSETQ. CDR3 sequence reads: CASSPGTASGYGYTF. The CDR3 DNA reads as TGCGCCAGCAGCCCCGGGACAGCGAGTGGCTATGGCTACACCTTC.

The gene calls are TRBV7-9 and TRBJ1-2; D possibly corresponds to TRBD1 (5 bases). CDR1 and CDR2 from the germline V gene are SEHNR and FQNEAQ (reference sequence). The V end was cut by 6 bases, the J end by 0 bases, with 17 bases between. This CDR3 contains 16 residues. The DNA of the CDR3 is TGTGCCAGCAGTGAGAGCCAAGGGGCTCCTAACTATGGCTACACCTTC. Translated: CASSESQGAPNYGYTF.

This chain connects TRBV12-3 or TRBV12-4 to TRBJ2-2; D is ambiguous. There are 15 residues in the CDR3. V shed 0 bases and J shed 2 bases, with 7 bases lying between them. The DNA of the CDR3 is TGTGCCAGCAGTTTAGCGCTGGGCAACACCGGGGAGCTGTTTTTT. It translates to CASSLALGNTGELFF.

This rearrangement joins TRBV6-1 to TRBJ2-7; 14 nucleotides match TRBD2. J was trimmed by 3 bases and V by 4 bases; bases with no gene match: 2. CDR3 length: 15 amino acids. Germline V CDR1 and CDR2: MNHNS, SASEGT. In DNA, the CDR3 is TGTGCCAGCAGTGCCGGGACTAGCGGGGGCTACGAGCAGTACTTC. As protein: CASSAGTSGGYEQYF.

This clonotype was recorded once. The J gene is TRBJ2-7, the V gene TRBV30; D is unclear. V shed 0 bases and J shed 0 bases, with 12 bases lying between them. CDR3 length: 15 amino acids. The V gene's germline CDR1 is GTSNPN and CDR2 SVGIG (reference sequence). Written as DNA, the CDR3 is TGTGCCTGGAGTGTACATGGCTCCGGCTCCTACGAGCAGTACTTC. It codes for CAWSVHGSGSYEQYF.

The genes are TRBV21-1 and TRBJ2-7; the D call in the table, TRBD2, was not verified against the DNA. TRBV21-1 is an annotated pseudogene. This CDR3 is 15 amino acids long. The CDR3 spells CASSKEAGGPYEQYF. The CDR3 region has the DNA TGTGCCAGCAGCAAAGAAGCGGGGGGGCCCTACGAGCAGTACTTC.

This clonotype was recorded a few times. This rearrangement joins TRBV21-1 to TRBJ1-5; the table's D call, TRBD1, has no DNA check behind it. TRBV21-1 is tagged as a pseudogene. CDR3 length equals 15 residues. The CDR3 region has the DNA TGTGCCAGCAGCCCAAAGTATCGGGGGGATCAGCCCCAGCATTTT. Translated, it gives CASSPKYRGDQPQHF.

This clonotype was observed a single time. CDR3 sequence: CAITIEGTGSSYNEQFF. In nucleotides, the CDR3 is TGTGCCATCACCATCGAAGGGACAGGGTCCTCCTACAATGAGCAGTTCTTC. The chain recombines TRBV6-1 with TRBJ2-1; 9 bases line up with TRBD1. V was pared by 10 bases and J by 0 bases, with 13 bases of the junction left unmatched. The CDR3 is 17 residues long. The germline V gene encodes CDR1 MNHNS and CDR2 SASEGT.

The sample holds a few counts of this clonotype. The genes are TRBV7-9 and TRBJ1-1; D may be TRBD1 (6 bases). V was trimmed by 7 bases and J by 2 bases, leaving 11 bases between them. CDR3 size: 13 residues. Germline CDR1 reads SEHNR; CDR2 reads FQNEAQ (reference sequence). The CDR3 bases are TGTGCCAGCACAAGGGGGGTAAACACTGAAGCTTTCTTT. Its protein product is CASTRGVNTEAFF.

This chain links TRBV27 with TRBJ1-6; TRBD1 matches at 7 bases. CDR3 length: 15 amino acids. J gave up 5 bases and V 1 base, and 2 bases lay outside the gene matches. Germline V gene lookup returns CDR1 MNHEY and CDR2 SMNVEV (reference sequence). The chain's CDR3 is CASSLWGQNNSPLHF. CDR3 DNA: TGTGCCAGCAGTTTATGGGGACAGAATAATTCACCCCTCCACTTT.

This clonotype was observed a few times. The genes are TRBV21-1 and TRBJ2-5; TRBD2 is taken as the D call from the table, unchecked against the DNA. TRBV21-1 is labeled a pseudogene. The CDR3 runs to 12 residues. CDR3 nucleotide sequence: TGTGCCAGCATCCCGCTCCTAAAGACCCAGTACTTC. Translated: CASIPLLKTQYF.

As DNA, the CDR3 is TGTGCCAGCAGTTACAGGGGCGGAGGCTACACCTTC. Translation gives CASSYRGGGYTF. The chain has TRBV6-2 or TRBV6-3 and TRBJ1-2, with D possibly matching TRBD1 (5 bases). In germline, CDR1 is MNHEY, CDR2 SVGEGT. Trimming left V 2 bases short and J 8 bases short, with 9 bases between. The CDR3 covers 12 residues.

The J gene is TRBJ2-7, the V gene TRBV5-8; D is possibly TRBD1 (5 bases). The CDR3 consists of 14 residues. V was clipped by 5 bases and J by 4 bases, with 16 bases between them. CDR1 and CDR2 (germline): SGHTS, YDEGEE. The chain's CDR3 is CASRYLGPNYEQYF. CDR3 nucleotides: TGTGCCAGCAGATACTTGGGGCCTAATTACGAGCAGTACTTC.

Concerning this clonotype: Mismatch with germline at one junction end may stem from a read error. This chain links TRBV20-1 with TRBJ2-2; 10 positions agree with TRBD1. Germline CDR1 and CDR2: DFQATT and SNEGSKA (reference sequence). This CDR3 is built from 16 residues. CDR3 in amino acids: CNARVTGQGISGELFF. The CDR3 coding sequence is TGCAATGCTAGAGTAACGGGACAGGGGATCTCTGGGGAGCTGTTTTTT.

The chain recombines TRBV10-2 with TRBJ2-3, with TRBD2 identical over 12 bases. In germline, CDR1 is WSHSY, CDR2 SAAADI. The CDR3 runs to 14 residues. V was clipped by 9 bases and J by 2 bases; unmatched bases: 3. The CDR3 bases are TGCGCCAGGCGGACTAGCGGGGACACAGATACGCAGTATTTT. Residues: CARRTSGDTDTQYF.

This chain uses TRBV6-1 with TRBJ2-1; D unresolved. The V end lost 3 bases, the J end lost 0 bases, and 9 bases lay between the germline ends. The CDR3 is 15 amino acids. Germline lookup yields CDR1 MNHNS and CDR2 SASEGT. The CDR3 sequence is CASSEDRSSYNEQFF. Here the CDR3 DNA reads TGTGCCAGCAGTGAGGACCGGAGCTCCTACAATGAGCAGTTCTTC.

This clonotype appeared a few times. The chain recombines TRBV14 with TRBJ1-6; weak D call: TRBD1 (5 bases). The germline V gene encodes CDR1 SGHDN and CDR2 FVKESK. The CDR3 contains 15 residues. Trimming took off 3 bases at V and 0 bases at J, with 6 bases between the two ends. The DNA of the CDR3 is TGTGCCAGCAGCCAGCAGGGCTCCTATAATTCACCCCTCCACTTT. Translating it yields CASSQQGSYNSPLHF.

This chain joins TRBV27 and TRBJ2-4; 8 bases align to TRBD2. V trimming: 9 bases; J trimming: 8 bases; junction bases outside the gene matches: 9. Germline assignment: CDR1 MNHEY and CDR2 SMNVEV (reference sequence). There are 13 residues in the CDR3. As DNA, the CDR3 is TGTGCCAGGAATGACGGGGGGGGGTACATTCAGTACTTC. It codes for CARNDGGGYIQYF.